This T cell receptor beta chain was sequenced for a study of T cell repertoires in cytomegalovirus infection. TCRdb fed the reads into MiXCR, producing one record per CDR3 protein. Of fewer than 700,000 distinct CDR3 sequences in the sample, less than 25% are singletons; the top ten hold under 8.5%. CDR1 is MDHEN, CDR2 SYDVKM, per germline. CDR3 length equals 16 residues. The V gene end was trimmed by 1 base and the J gene end by 5 bases; junction bases not matched to a gene: 10. This clonotype was recorded many times. The gene calls are TRBV28 and TRBJ1-1; TRBD1 matches 7 bases. The sequenced sample was CD8+ T cells from PBMCs. The receptor was isolated from a human donor in good health (CMV status not recorded). Some clones in this sample may be carry-over from other donors' samples. CDR3 residues: CASSLSWEGGLTEAFF. In DNA, the CDR3 is TGTGCCAGCAGTTTATCATGGGAAGGGGGCTTGACTGAAGCTTTCTTT.